The 23 T cell receptor beta chains given below trace back to one sample, sequenced in a study of blood T cell repertoires in COVID-19. Measured with immunoSEQ multiplex PCR; TCRdb has only the in-frame clones, and not every one. The table lists around 170,000 clones, around nine tenths of them singletons. Source material: peripheral blood. These receptors were taken from a man in his 60s with COVID-19, enrolled during active disease.

J is TRBJ2-7 and V is TRBV29-1, with D possibly matching TRBD1 (6 bases). This CDR3 has 15 amino acids. Germline loops: CDR1 SQVTM, CDR2 ANQGSEA. Trimming removed 0 bases from V and 4 bases from J, with 16 bases in between. The CDR3 loop is CSVEDPRGPPYEQYF. The CDR3 bases are TGCAGCGTTGAAGATCCCAGGGGACCTCCTTACGAGCAGTACTTC.

This clone was recorded once. The chain is built from TRBV6-6 and TRBJ2-4, with 9 bases fitting TRBD1. The CDR3 covers 13 residues. The V and J ends lost 6 bases and 7 bases, in that order; junction bases with no gene match: 4. CDR1 is MNHNY and CDR2 is SVGAGI in the germline V gene (reference sequence). This chain's CDR3 is CASRPDRGNIQYF. The CDR3, as DNA: TGTGCCAGCAGACCAGACAGGGGGAACATTCAGTACTTC.

The chain recombines TRBV7-9 with TRBJ2-3; 10 bases agree with TRBD2. This CDR3 contains 15 residues. CDR1 SEHNR and CDR2 FQNEAQ come from the germline V gene (reference sequence). Unmatched junction bases numbered 4, after V lost 6 bases and J lost 1 base. CDR3 sequence: CASSSLAGGTDTQYF. CDR3 DNA: TGTGCCAGCAGTTCCCTAGCGGGGGGCACAGATACGCAGTATTTT.

This clone was detected once. The chain joins TRBV30 to TRBJ2-7; tentatively, D is TRBD1 (6 bases). This CDR3 has 12 residues. Germline-derived CDR1 and CDR2 are GTSNPN and SVGIG (reference sequence). Trimming removed 2 bases from V and 5 bases from J, with 10 bases in between. The CDR3 nucleotides are TGTGCCTGGAGTAGAGGACAGAACGAGCAGTACTTC. Translating gives CAWSRGQNEQYF.

The chain uses TRBV6-5 and TRBJ1-2; 8 nucleotides match TRBD1. Trimming cost V 1 base and J 7 bases; bases outside gene matches: 5. This CDR3 comprises 14 residues. Germline-derived CDR1 and CDR2 are MNHEY and SVGAGI. CDR3 bases: TGTGCCAGCAGTTACTTGGACAGGGTAGTTGGCTACACCTTC. Translated, it gives CASSYLDRVVGYTF.

The table lists this clone with a few counts. The chain links TRBV19 to TRBJ1-2; TRBD1 is a possible D gene (5 bases). There are 15 residues in the CDR3. Between the trimmed V and J ends, which lost 5 bases and 0 bases, there was a span of 13 bases. CDR1 is LNHDA and CDR2 is SQIVND in the germline V gene (reference sequence). Written as DNA, the CDR3 is TGTGCCAGTAGTTACCAGGGTACACCTAACTATGGCTACACCTTC. This gives the protein CASSYQGTPNYGYTF.

CDR3 amino acids: CASSLGAGGAGELFF. The CDR3 DNA reads TGTGCCAGCAGCTTAGGGGCAGGGGGTGCCGGGGAGCTGTTTTTT. V usage is TRBV7-6 and J usage is TRBJ2-2; 7 bases match TRBD1. CDR1 and CDR2 from the germline V gene are SGHVS and FNYEAQ. The V and J ends lost 1 base and 6 bases, in that order; junction bases with no gene match: 5. This CDR3 has 15 residues.

The rearrangement uses TRBV24-1 and TRBJ1-1; D gene uncertain. Per the germline V gene, CDR1 is KGHDR and CDR2 is SFDVKD. The CDR3 length is 12 residues. The V end lost 7 bases, the J end lost 4 bases, and 9 bases lay between the germline ends. DNA of the CDR3: TGTGCCACCAGGGGCCCTACCACTGAAGCTTTCTTT. It is translated as CATRGPTTEAFF.

CDR3 sequence: CASSDLGRPIQETQYF. The CDR3 nucleotides read TGTGCCAGCAGTGACTTGGGCAGGCCGATCCAAGAGACCCAGTACTTC. The V and J genes are TRBV25-1 and TRBJ2-5; D is undetermined. The V end was cut by 3 bases, the J end by 1 base, with 15 bases between. This CDR3 region has 16 residues. Per germline, CDR1 MGHDK and CDR2 SYGVNS.

This clone came up once. The V and J genes are TRBV7-3 and TRBJ2-3, with 12 bases lining up with TRBD2. Germline values: CDR1 SGHTA, CDR2 FQGTGA. The CDR3 sequence is 16 residues long. The J segment lost 2 bases and the V segment lost 4 bases, leaving 4 bases of the junction unmatched. CDR3 nucleotide sequence: TGTGCCAGCAGCTGGGGACTAGCGGGCTTCACAGATACGCAGTATTTT. Amino acid sequence: CASSWGLAGFTDTQYF.

This clone showed up just once. The V gene is TRBV11-3, the J gene TRBJ2-2; D gene unclear. V was pared by 0 bases and J by 1 base, with 3 bases between. The CDR3 totals 14 residues. Germline V gene data show CDR1 as SGHNT and CDR2 as YENEEA. CDR3 loop: CASSLDGNTGELFF. In DNA, the CDR3 is TGTGCCAGCAGCTTAGACGGGAACACCGGGGAGCTGTTTTTT.

The CDR3, as DNA: TGTGCCAGTAGTACCCTTGGGACTAGCGGGGGGAAAGAGACCCAGTACTTC. Amino acids: CASSTLGTSGGKETQYF. The rearrangement uses TRBV19 and TRBJ2-5, with TRBD2 matching 15 bases. The CDR3 is made up of 17 amino acids. Germline CDR1 reads LNHDA; CDR2 reads SQIVND (reference sequence). The V segment lost 4 bases and the J segment 3 bases; nucleotides outside the gene matches: 6.

This chain links TRBV6-5 with TRBJ2-7, with a tentative D call TRBD2 (6 bases). The V end lost 2 bases, the J end lost 1 base, and 12 bases lay between the germline ends. The V gene's germline CDR1 is MNHEY and CDR2 SVGAGI. CDR3 length: 15 amino acids. The CDR3 sequence: CASSYNAGGSYEQYF. Written as DNA, the CDR3 is TGTGCCAGCAGTTACAATGCAGGAGGGTCCTACGAGCAGTACTTC.

This clone occurred a few times. The chain couples TRBV4-3 to TRBJ1-3, with 7 bases matching TRBD1. Trimming took 5 bases from V and 4 from J; bases not matched to a gene: 8. The CDR3 loop spans 15 amino acids. Germline V gene lookup returns CDR1 LGHNA and CDR2 YSLEER. CDR3 loop: CASSAGQNEGNTIYF. CDR3 nucleotides: TGCGCCAGCAGCGCGGGACAGAACGAAGGAAACACCATATATTTT.

This chain uses TRBV6-5 with TRBJ1-4; the D is unclear. Trimming removed 5 bases from V and 10 bases from J, with 14 bases in between. The germline gives CDR1 MNHEY, CDR2 SVGAGI. There are 13 residues in the CDR3. CDR3 nucleotides: TGTGCCAGCAGTACGCCAGCGGGTGGAAAACTGTTTTTT. Protein sequence: CASSTPAGGKLFF.

A word on this clone: Within the sample, other DNA sequences also encode this same CDR3. The chain joins TRBV2 to TRBJ1-1, with D tentatively TRBD1 (6 bases). Trimming took off 3 bases at V and 1 base at J, with 9 bases between the two ends. This CDR3 comprises 14 residues. Germline-derived CDR1 and CDR2 are SNHLY and FYNNEI. In DNA form, the CDR3 reads TGTGCCAGCAGTGAGGAACAGGGGAACACTGAAGCTTTCTTT. Amino acid sequence: CASSEEQGNTEAFF.

CDR3 sequence reads: CASSPQDSLNYGYTF. CDR3 in DNA: TGTGCCAGCTCACCACAAGACAGCTTAAACTATGGCTACACCTTC. The gene calls are TRBV18 and TRBJ1-2, with D possibly matching TRBD1 (5 bases). V lost 1 base and J 2 bases, leaving 11 bases between the germline ends. This CDR3 contains 15 residues. Germline assignment: CDR1 KGHSH and CDR2 LQKENI.

The gene calls are TRBV14 and TRBJ1-1; TRBD1 matches at 10 bases. V shed 5 bases and J 5 bases; nucleotides not matched to a gene: 5. Germline-derived CDR1 and CDR2 are SGHDN and FVKESK. The CDR3 extends over 14 amino acids. In DNA, the CDR3 is TGTGCCAGCAGCTTGCGGACAGGGGGGACTGAAGCTTTCTTT. Translation: CASSLRTGGTEAFF.

This clone occurred a few times. The genes are TRBV19 and TRBJ1-1, with D perhaps TRBD1 (5 bases). The length of the CDR3 is 14 residues. Trimming pared 5 bases from V and 1 base from J, leaving 11 bases between. Germline V gives CDR1 LNHDA, CDR2 SQIVND (reference sequence). The CDR3 sequence is CASSLRQSNTEAFF. The CDR3 nucleotides read TGTGCCAGTAGTCTCAGACAGTCGAACACTGAAGCTTTCTTT.

The chain couples TRBV27 to TRBJ2-1; 7 bases are a match to TRBD2. With V trimmed by 6 bases and J by 0 bases, 2 bases remained unmatched. Germline V gives CDR1 MNHEY, CDR2 SMNVEV (reference sequence). CDR3 size: 14 residues. Written as DNA, the CDR3 is TGTGCCAGCAGGATAGCGGGCTCCTACAATGAGCAGTTCTTC. Protein product: CASRIAGSYNEQFF.

The chain carries TRBV6-2 or TRBV6-3 and TRBJ2-7, with D unresolved. The V end lost 4 bases, the J end lost 2 bases, and 15 bases lay between the germline ends. Germline V gene sequence: CDR1 MNHEY, CDR2 SVGEGT. The CDR3 is 15 amino acids. For the CDR3, the DNA is TGTGCCAGCAGTTCCCTCCGGGTCGCCGCCTACGAGCAGTACTTC. It specifies CASSSLRVAAYEQYF.

This chain links TRBV3-1 (or the pseudogene TRBV3-2) with TRBJ2-1, with 7 bases that match TRBD1. There are 13 residues in the CDR3. CDR1 and CDR2 from the germline V gene are LGHDT and YNNKEL (reference sequence). V lost 4 bases, J lost 5 bases, and 2 bases stayed unmatched. The CDR3 DNA reads as TGTGCCAGCAGCCGGACAGGCAACAATGAGCAGTTCTTC. It encodes CASSRTGNNEQFF.

In DNA form, the CDR3 reads TGTGCCAGCAGCGTAGAGCTCTCTGGAAACACCATATATTTT. Its translation is CASSVELSGNTIYF. V and J are TRBV9 and TRBJ1-3; D gene ambiguous. Trimming pared 0 bases from V and 0 bases from J, leaving 4 bases between. This CDR3 region has 14 residues. Germline loops: CDR1 SGDLS, CDR2 YYNGEE.